This section outlines one TCR beta chain sequence together with its context. Its antigen is undetermined. The data derive from a study of blood T cells in healthy people across ages. Study results and limitations: From one million sequenced T cells, diversity estimates were lower bounds.

Germline trimming cut 3 bases from V and 0 bases from J; bases unmatched to any gene: 4. Germline V gene data show CDR1 as LGHDT and CDR2 as YNNKEL (reference sequence). This CDR3 spans 15 amino acids. Primed by a sample-barcoded 5' primer and a J-beta primer mix, a second PCR proceeded for 7 to 11 cycles. Unique molecular identifiers of 12 random nucleotides labeled each cDNA. Each CDR3 protein is one row after TCRdb ran MiXCR on the 5' RACE reads. Of some 560,000 distinct CDR3 sequences listed, about 26% were seen once; the top ten hold over 3.5%. The same specimen was also included in a second study, on T cells of mothers and their children. That work adds: The donor cohort consisted of a few healthy Caucasian mothers and their six children. For the second PCR, the M1S primer put in sample barcodes and 2-4 random nucleotides.

The chain carries TRBV3-1 and TRBJ2-7; the match to TRBD1 covers 8 bases. The receptor was derived from a boy aged 2 to 10 in good health. Sequenced: blood. CDR3 sequence (DNA): TGTGCCAGCAGCCAGGACAGGGCCTTCTCCTACGAGCAGTACTTC. It translates to CASSQDRAFSYEQYF.